This T cell receptor (beta chain) was observed in a study of cytomegalovirus exposure and HLA in healthy donors. On the study more broadly: From 150 million to 200 million T cells, an earlier analysis saw around 120 million unique TCR beta sequences.

Vbeta (60) and Jbeta (13) primers were used in the PCR. Sequencing used immunoSEQ multiplex PCR; TCRdb keeps in-frame clones, though not all of them. The table lists 250,000 to 300,000 clones, around four fifths of them singletons. Germline V lookup: CDR1 MNHEY, CDR2 SVGAGI. Trimming cost V 7 bases and J 2 bases; bases outside gene matches: 4. The CDR3 sequence is 13 residues long. The receptor was isolated from a woman aged 40 to 49 in good health and CMV-seropositive. The chain recombines TRBV6-5 with TRBJ2-7; the match to TRBD1 covers 8 bases. The sequencing sample was made of PBMCs. CDR3 protein: CASKTTGAYEQYF. Written as DNA, the CDR3 is TGTGCCAGCAAAACGACAGGGGCCTACGAGCAGTACTTC.